This T cell receptor beta chain stems from a study of PD-1 blockade in classical Hodgkin lymphoma. Study conclusions and caveats: Whatever underlies the repertoire differences (possibly disease activity or prior therapy) remains undefined. Reported baseline diversity: healthy donors highest, relapsed/refractory patients lowest.

Remarks on this clone: Its target is not known.

Each and every patient relapsed after autologous stem cell transplantation, and patients got differing brentuximab vedotin exposure. Patients showed best responses of complete response, partial response or progressive disease. Clones were sequenced by immunoSEQ multiplex PCR, and TCRdb holds only the in-frame ones, with some missing. The data contain roughly 6,800 clones, about 77% of them singletons. Deletions cut 3 bases from V and 8 bases from J, with 10 bases between. The CDR3 length is 12 residues. Germline V gene lookup returns CDR1 SGHTA and CDR2 FQGNSA. The V gene is TRBV7-2, the J gene TRBJ1-1; maybe TRBD1 (5 bases). This sequence was found in a human donor with classical Hodgkin lymphoma. The starting material was peripheral blood mononuclear cells (PBMCs), obtained before the second cycle of nivolumab. The CDR3 sequence: CASSFRRDEAFF. CDR3 nucleotide sequence: TGTGCCAGCAGCTTTAGGAGGGACGAAGCTTTCTTT. The full variable domain, rest sourced from reference TRBV7-2 and TRBJ1-1, is GAGVSQSPSNKVTEKGKDVELRCDPISGHTALYWYRQSLGQGLEFLIYFQGNSAPDKSGLPSDRFSAERTGGSVSTLTIQRTQQEDSAVYLCASSFRRDEAFFGQGTRLTVV.